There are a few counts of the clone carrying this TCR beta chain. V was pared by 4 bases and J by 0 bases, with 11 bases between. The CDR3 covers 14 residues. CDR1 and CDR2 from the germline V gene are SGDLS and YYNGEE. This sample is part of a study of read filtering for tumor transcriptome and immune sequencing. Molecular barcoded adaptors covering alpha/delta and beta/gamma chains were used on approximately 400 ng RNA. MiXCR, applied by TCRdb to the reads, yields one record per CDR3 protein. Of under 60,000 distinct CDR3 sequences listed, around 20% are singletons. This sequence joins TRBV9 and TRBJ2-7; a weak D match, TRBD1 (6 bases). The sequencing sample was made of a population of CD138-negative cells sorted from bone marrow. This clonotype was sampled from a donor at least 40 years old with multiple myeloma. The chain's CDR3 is CASSYRGSSYEQYF. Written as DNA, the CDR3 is TGTGCCAGCAGCTATAGGGGGAGCTCCTACGAGCAGTACTTC. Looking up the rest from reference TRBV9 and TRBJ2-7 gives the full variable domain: DSGVTQTPKHLITATGQRVTLRCSPRSGDLSVYWYQQSLDQGLQFLIQYYNGEERAKGNILERFSAQQFPDLHSELNLSSLELGDSALYFCASSYRGSSYEQYFGPGTRLTVT.